The entry below describes one T cell receptor beta chain. Its antigen is unknown. As the method of synthesis, 5'RACE template switching with UMIs yielded TCR beta cDNA. Using the 5' RACE reads, TCRdb records one entry per CDR3 protein without DNA. This table holds some 140,000 distinct CDR3 sequences. The sample belongs to a study of T cells expressing NK-cell markers. Overall study context: One of the eight sequenced donors was seronegative, whereas the other seven were HCMV-seropositive.

Findings and limits, study-wide: As a fraction of CD8+ T cells, dominant NKG2C+ clonotypes reached roughly 1.0-8% in six donors. What remained unclear was the HCMV specificity of expanded NKG2C+ T cell clones.

The CDR3 consists of 15 residues. Germline-derived CDR1 and CDR2 are GTSNPN and SVGIG (reference sequence). V gene TRBV30 combines with J gene TRBJ2-3; TCRdb reports TRBD2, a call that lacks DNA to check it against. Sequencing used blood T cells: a sorted CD56 or NKG2C T cell subset, CD4+ or CD8+ T cells, or bulk PBMC T cells (not recorded which). The TCR comes from a woman aged 45-60 years in good health. The CDR3 sequence: CAWSVTGESTDTQYF.